These 4 T cell receptor beta chains share one sample of origin, sequenced in a study of shared clonotypes between healthy human individuals (dated by TCRdb to 2020 to 2021). The method behind the library was the immunoSEQ multiplex PCR assay. TCRdb took this table from immuneACCESS and kept in-frame rearrangements with V and J called. Such tables lack part of the clones; where checked against another copy, unresolved V genes explain under half of the gap, and the rest is unexplained. Within this sample are 730,000 or so clones, with roughly 70% of them counted one time only. Roughly 1.8% of the sample belongs to the ten largest clones. Sequenced input: memory CD4+ T cells sorted from blood. Taken with the paper, the label for cell subset or site translates to: CD45RA-negative fraction. The receptors were gathered from a woman aged 30 to 39 in good health.

This sequence joins TRBV5-6 and TRBJ2-1; the D is unclear. The CDR3 consists of 11 residues. The V gene's germline CDR1 is SGHDT and CDR2 YYEEEE. Trimming removed 4 bases from V and 10 bases from J, with 9 bases in between. Here the CDR3 DNA reads TGTGCCAGCAGCGTGAGGCGGGAGCAGTTCTTC. Translating gives CASSVRREQFF.

The J gene is TRBJ2-5, the V gene TRBV4-1, with 7 bases aligning to TRBD2. Losses at the gene ends were 4 bases for V and 5 bases for J; bases not matched to a gene: 7. The CDR3 consists of 14 residues. Germline loops: CDR1 MGHRA, CDR2 YSYEKL. The CDR3 loop is CASSPWDYGETQYF. The DNA for the CDR3 is TGCGCCAGCAGCCCCTGGGACTATGGGGAGACCCAGTACTTC.

There are a few counts of this clone. The rearrangement joins TRBV7-9 to TRBJ1-3, with no clear D. Trimming cost V 5 bases and J 1 base, with 6 bases left between them. This CDR3 is 13 amino acids long. The germline V gene has CDR1 SEHNR and CDR2 FQNEAQ (reference sequence). This CDR3 reads CASSPRSGNTIYF. CDR3 sequence (DNA): TGTGCCAGCAGCCCTAGGTCTGGAAACACCATATATTTT.

This chain joins TRBV5-1 and TRBJ2-7, with a possible D match to TRBD1 (6 bases). From germline, CDR1 is SGHRS and CDR2 YFSETQ. This CDR3 is 14 amino acids long. V lost 2 bases, J lost 2 bases, and 11 bases lay in between. CDR3 sequence: CASSLQGTPYEQYF. CDR3 DNA sequence: TGCGCCAGCAGCTTACAGGGAACTCCCTACGAGCAGTACTTC. Based on the CDR3 plus reference TRBV5-1 and TRBJ2-7, the full variable domain is KAGVTQTPRYLIKTRGQQVTLSCSPISGHRSVSWYQQTPGQGLQFLFEYFSETQRNKGNFPGRFSGRQFSNSRSEMNVSTLELGDSALYLCASSLQGTPYEQYFGPGTRLTVT.